This TCR beta chain was sequenced during a study of T cell responses to AZD1222 COVID-19 vaccine. V lost 2 bases to trimming and J lost 6 bases, with 12 bases between them. This CDR3 region has 14 residues. Germline V gene lookup returns CDR1 SGHNT and CDR2 YYREEE (reference sequence). The assay was immunoSEQ multiplex PCR, and TCRdb's table has in-frame clones only and misses some. The data contain fewer than 200,000 clones, about 90% of them singletons. The receptor's source is an adult in good health. This sample comprised peripheral blood, obtained on day 0 of AZD1222 vaccination. This chain uses TRBV5-4 with TRBJ2-1; TRBD2 might be the D (6 bases). As DNA, the CDR3 is TGTGCCAGCAGCTTCACGCGGGGTTCCAATGAGCAGTTCTTC. It specifies CASSFTRGSNEQFF.